Listed below are T cell receptor beta chains from one sample, sequenced in a study of OX40 agonist ivuxolimab in advanced cancers. The assay was immunoSEQ multiplex PCR, and TCRdb's table has in-frame clones only and misses some. The sample includes some 100,000 clones, nearly 90% of them seen just once. Sequences were derived from CD4+ or CD8+ T cells sorted from blood, sampled in a trial of the OX40 agonist ivuxolimab. The receptors come from an adult with an advanced solid tumor such as melanoma, head and neck, liver or kidney cancer. The CDR3 runs from the conserved cysteine through the conserved F or W. Fields, in order: clone size, J gene, D gene, V gene, CDR3 protein, CDR3 DNA. The D gene is left open where the match is weak. Not all rows give a size; the values are once, few, many and, for expanded clones, a class.

clone_size: once; j_call: TRBJ1-1; d_call: NA; v_call: TRBV6-5; cdr3_aa: CASSRPGSVNTEAFF; cdr3_nt: TGTGCCAGCAGCCGACCTGGGAGCGTTAACACTGAAGCTTTCTTT
clone_size: NA; j_call: TRBJ1-2; d_call: NA; v_call: TRBV6-5; cdr3_aa: CASSYSGQSNYGYTF; cdr3_nt: TGTGCCAGCAGTTACTCCGGACAGTCTAACTATGGCTACACCTTC
clone_size: NA; j_call: TRBJ2-5; d_call: TRBD1; v_call: TRBV19; cdr3_aa: CASSAGTGKTQYF; cdr3_nt: TGTGCCAGTTCCGCCGGGACAGGGAAGACCCAGTACTTC
clone_size: NA; j_call: TRBJ1-1; d_call: TRBD1; v_call: TRBV5-1; cdr3_aa: CASSVGTANTEAFF; cdr3_nt: TGCGCCAGCAGCGTTGGGACAGCGAACACTGAAGCTTTCTTT
clone_size: NA; j_call: TRBJ1-1; d_call: TRBD1; v_call: TRBV23-1; cdr3_aa: CASSPRDRVNTEAFF; cdr3_nt: TGCGCCAGCAGTCCACGCGACAGGGTAAACACTGAAGCTTTCTTT
clone_size: NA; j_call: TRBJ2-7; d_call: TRBD2; v_call: TRBV5-6; cdr3_aa: CASSSRPGGAAYEQYF; cdr3_nt: TGTGCCAGCAGCTCCCGGCCCGGGGGGGCGGCCTACGAGCAGTACTTC
clone_size: NA; j_call: TRBJ2-5; d_call: NA; v_call: TRBV5-4; cdr3_aa: CASSLDQGHGETQYF; cdr3_nt: TGTGCCAGCAGCTTGGACCAGGGGCATGGAGAGACCCAGTACTTC
clone_size: NA; j_call: TRBJ1-6; d_call: TRBD1; v_call: TRBV7-9; cdr3_aa: CASSRGTVKANSPLHF; cdr3_nt: TGTGCCAGCAGCCGTGGGACAGTGAAAGCGAATTCACCCCTCCACTTT
clone_size: once; j_call: TRBJ2-1; d_call: NA; v_call: TRBV19; cdr3_aa: CASSIRLEQFF; cdr3_nt: TGTGCCAGTAGTATCCGGCTAGAGCAGTTCTTC
clone_size: NA; j_call: TRBJ1-3; d_call: TRBD1; v_call: TRBV6-6; cdr3_aa: CASRRSTGASGNTIYF; cdr3_nt: TGTGCCAGCAGACGATCCACAGGGGCCTCTGGAAACACCATATATTTT
clone_size: NA; j_call: TRBJ1-5; d_call: NA; v_call: TRBV19; cdr3_aa: CASSIQGSNQPQHF; cdr3_nt: TGTGCCAGTAGTATTCAGGGTAGCAATCAGCCCCAGCATTTT
clone_size: NA; j_call: TRBJ1-2; d_call: NA; v_call: TRBV5-4; cdr3_aa: CASSLSQIFRGNGYTF; cdr3_nt: TGTGCCAGCAGCTTGTCCCAGATTTTCAGGGGAAATGGCTACACCTTC
clone_size: few; j_call: TRBJ2-2; d_call: NA; v_call: TRBV15; cdr3_aa: CATSRGDSTGELFF; cdr3_nt: TGTGCCACCAGCAGAGGGGATTCCACCGGGGAGCTGTTTTTT
clone_size: NA; j_call: TRBJ2-3; d_call: TRBD2; v_call: TRBV9; cdr3_aa: CASSVGASGGTLLLTDTQYF; cdr3_nt: TGTGCCAGCAGCGTAGGGGCTAGCGGGGGGACTTTACTACTCACAGATACGCAGTATTTT
clone_size: NA; j_call: TRBJ2-2; d_call: TRBD1; v_call: TRBV5-8; cdr3_aa: CASSFNRGRYGELFF; cdr3_nt: TGTGCCAGCAGCTTCAACAGGGGGCGTTACGGGGAGCTGTTTTTT
clone_size: NA; j_call: TRBJ2-2; d_call: NA; v_call: TRBV28; cdr3_aa: CASSVGTGELFF; cdr3_nt: TGTGCCAGTTCAGTAGGGACCGGGGAGCTGTTTTTT
clone_size: NA; j_call: TRBJ2-3; d_call: NA; v_call: TRBV6-1; cdr3_aa: CASSESPGVTQYF; cdr3_nt: TGTGCCAGCAGTGAATCCCCAGGGGTTACGCAGTATTTT
clone_size: NA; j_call: TRBJ2-2; d_call: NA; v_call: TRBV21-1; cdr3_aa: CASSKSRDRSNTGELFF; cdr3_nt: TGTGCCAGCAGCAAATCCCGAGACAGATCTAACACCGGGGAGCTGTTTTTT
clone_size: NA; j_call: TRBJ2-1; d_call: NA; v_call: TRBV6-1; cdr3_aa: CASSTYSEQFF; cdr3_nt: TGTGCCAGCAGTACCTATAGTGAGCAGTTCTTC
clone_size: NA; j_call: TRBJ2-3; d_call: NA; v_call: TRBV5-1; cdr3_aa: CASSFDRPYSSTDTQYF; cdr3_nt: TGCGCCAGCAGCTTTGACAGGCCATACTCATCTACAGATACGCAGTATTTT
clone_size: NA; j_call: TRBJ2-7; d_call: NA; v_call: TRBV5-4; cdr3_aa: CASSLVAGSTYEQYF; cdr3_nt: TGTGCCAGCAGCTTGGTGGCAGGGAGTACCTACGAGCAGTACTTC
clone_size: NA; j_call: TRBJ2-1; d_call: NA; v_call: TRBV7-7; cdr3_aa: CASSFQIGDEQFF; cdr3_nt: TGTGCCAGCAGTTTCCAAATCGGGGATGAGCAGTTCTTC
clone_size: NA; j_call: TRBJ2-5; d_call: TRBD1; v_call: TRBV6-1; cdr3_aa: CAIRTGGQETQYF; cdr3_nt: TGTGCCATCCGGACAGGGGGACAAGAGACCCAGTACTTC
clone_size: NA; j_call: TRBJ2-7; d_call: TRBD2; v_call: TRBV28; cdr3_aa: CASGPSGWSSYEQYF; cdr3_nt: TGTGCCAGCGGTCCTAGCGGGTGGAGCTCCTACGAGCAGTACTTC
clone_size: NA; j_call: TRBJ2-2; d_call: NA; v_call: TRBV6-5; cdr3_aa: CASSLYSGELFF; cdr3_nt: TGTGCCAGCAGCCTGTACTCCGGGGAGCTGTTTTTT
clone_size: NA; j_call: TRBJ2-2; d_call: NA; v_call: TRBV5-1; cdr3_aa: CASSLMAGPTGELFF; cdr3_nt: TGCGCCAGCAGCTTAATGGCAGGCCCCACCGGGGAGCTGTTTTTT
clone_size: NA; j_call: TRBJ2-7; d_call: TRBD2; v_call: TRBV28; cdr3_aa: CASSWSGTSHEQYF; cdr3_nt: TGTGCCAGCAGCTGGAGCGGGACTTCCCACGAGCAGTACTTC
clone_size: NA; j_call: TRBJ2-1; d_call: NA; v_call: TRBV11-2; cdr3_aa: CASKGSFHEQFF; cdr3_nt: TGTGCCAGCAAGGGGTCTTTCCATGAGCAGTTCTTC
clone_size: NA; j_call: TRBJ2-7; d_call: TRBD1; v_call: TRBV18; cdr3_aa: CASSPGTGPYEQYF; cdr3_nt: TGTGCCAGCTCCCCCGGGACAGGGCCCTACGAGCAGTACTTC
clone_size: few; j_call: TRBJ2-5; d_call: TRBD1; v_call: TRBV5-1; cdr3_aa: CASSAGTGGYQETQYF; cdr3_nt: TGCGCCAGCAGCGCCGGGACAGGGGGGTACCAAGAGACCCAGTACTTC
clone_size: NA; j_call: TRBJ1-2; d_call: NA; v_call: TRBV19; cdr3_aa: CASSIRQGHYGYTF; cdr3_nt: TGTGCCAGTAGTATCAGGCAGGGGCACTATGGCTACACCTTC
clone_size: NA; j_call: TRBJ2-3; d_call: NA; v_call: TRBV7-8; cdr3_aa: CASSWTGASTDTQYF; cdr3_nt: TGTGCCAGCAGTTGGACGGGGGCAAGCACAGATACGCAGTATTTT
clone_size: NA; j_call: TRBJ2-3; d_call: TRBD1; v_call: TRBV19; cdr3_aa: CASARDRSLGDTQYF; cdr3_nt: TGTGCCAGTGCTCGGGACAGGTCATTAGGGGATACGCAGTATTTT
clone_size: NA; j_call: TRBJ2-2; d_call: NA; v_call: TRBV7-3; cdr3_aa: CASSLVGMDTGELFF; cdr3_nt: TGTGCCAGCAGCTTAGTGGGGATGGACACCGGGGAGCTGTTTTTT
clone_size: once; j_call: TRBJ2-2; d_call: TRBD2; v_call: TRBV10-3; cdr3_aa: CAISGTSGTGELFF; cdr3_nt: TGTGCCATCAGTGGGACTAGCGGCACCGGGGAGCTGTTTTTT
clone_size: NA; j_call: TRBJ2-2; d_call: NA; v_call: TRBV19; cdr3_aa: CASSIVGASTGELFF; cdr3_nt: TGTGCCAGTAGTATAGTGGGAGCGAGCACCGGGGAGCTGTTTTTT
clone_size: NA; j_call: TRBJ2-7; d_call: NA; v_call: TRBV7-6; cdr3_aa: CASSLTGDEQYF; cdr3_nt: TGTGCCAGCAGCTTGACAGGTGACGAGCAGTACTTC
clone_size: NA; j_call: TRBJ2-3; d_call: TRBD2; v_call: TRBV5-1; cdr3_aa: CASSPGLAKRDTQYF; cdr3_nt: TGCGCCAGCAGCCCCGGACTAGCGAAGAGGGATACGCAGTATTTT
clone_size: NA; j_call: TRBJ1-4; d_call: NA; v_call: TRBV2; cdr3_aa: CASSQDGGKEEKLFF; cdr3_nt: TGTGCCAGCAGTCAAGATGGGGGGAAAGAGGAAAAACTGTTTTTT
clone_size: NA; j_call: TRBJ1-4; d_call: TRBD1; v_call: TRBV5-1; cdr3_aa: CASSGTGGVSEKLFF; cdr3_nt: TGCGCCAGCAGCGGAACAGGGGGCGTCTCTGAAAAACTGTTTTTT
clone_size: NA; j_call: TRBJ2-7; d_call: TRBD1; v_call: TRBV29-1; cdr3_aa: CSASRTGATYEQYF; cdr3_nt: TGCAGCGCTAGCCGGACAGGGGCCACCTACGAGCAGTACTTC
clone_size: once; j_call: TRBJ2-4; d_call: NA; v_call: TRBV18; cdr3_aa: CASSQQGSGNIQYF; cdr3_nt: TGTGCCAGCTCACAACAGGGAAGTGGAAACATTCAGTACTTC
clone_size: NA; j_call: TRBJ2-1; d_call: NA; v_call: TRBV6-1; cdr3_aa: CASGIIIQGYNEQFF; cdr3_nt: TGTGCCAGCGGAATTATCATACAGGGCTACAATGAGCAGTTCTTC
clone_size: NA; j_call: TRBJ1-2; d_call: NA; v_call: TRBV6-1; cdr3_aa: CASSEVPGLWYGYTF; cdr3_nt: TGTGCCAGCAGTGAAGTCCCGGGACTATGGTATGGCTACACCTTC